This T cell receptor beta chain was retrieved from a study of shared clonotypes between healthy human individuals. Study donors comprised healthy, HIV-negative adults devoid of recent acute infection or vaccination. Trimming took 4 bases from V and 0 from J, leaving 14 bases between them. Germline V gene sequence: CDR1 KGHSH, CDR2 LQKENI. CDR3 size: 16 residues. Method: immunoSEQ multiplex PCR; TCRdb's copy keeps in-frame clones and lacks some. Seen here are some 2.3 million clones, over 90% observed once, and the top ten hold around 0.4%. The clonotype was recovered from a man between 18 and 29 years old in good health. Some clones in this sample may be carry-over from other donors' samples. The J gene is TRBJ2-3, the V gene TRBV18; the D is unclear. Input material: naive CD4+ T cells from PBMCs. This sample's subset: CD45RA+ positively selected. The CDR3: CASSLYTSSSTDTQYF. CDR3 in DNA: TGTGCCAGCTCACTCTACACATCCTCCAGCACAGATACGCAGTATTTT.